This T cell receptor (beta chain) is from a study of graft-versus-host responses after intestinal transplantation. Across the whole study: Isolated intestinal, liver-intestinal, or multivisceral transplants had been given to the recipients. Anti-thymocyte globulin induction preceded 2 to 4 years of tacrolimus and steroid maintenance in all recipients. The study's findings and limits: Recipient bone marrow held GvH clones, some seen earlier in ileum or blood. When patients had graft-donor T cell macrochimerism, their allografts held high graft-versus-host to host-versus-graft clonal ratios.

Profiled with immunoSEQ multiplex PCR; TCRdb holds only in-frame clones, not every one. The data show 84,000 or so clones, roughly 80% seen once. For this clone: Its cognate antigen is unknown.

Specimen: unstimulated CD4+ T cells sorted from spleen or lymph node cells, collected before intestinal transplant. This TCR was sampled from a human donor who received an intestinal transplant.

The CDR3 sequence is CAWSAGGSRSYGYTF. DNA of the CDR3: TGTGCCTGGAGTGCAGGTGGCAGCCGCTCCTATGGCTACACCTTC. The chain has TRBV30 and TRBJ1-2; no firm D call. The CDR3 has 15 residues. The germline V gene has CDR1 GTSNPN and CDR2 SVGIG (reference sequence). Trimming took off 1 base at V and 4 bases at J, with 16 bases between the two ends.